The 8 T cell receptor beta chains below come from one sample, sequenced in a study of CD8+CD57+ T cells in acquired aplastic anemia. TCR beta VDJ and CDR3 were profiled, and genomic DNA was the template. TCRdb independently ran MiXCR on the reads; one entry per CDR3 protein. Among some 200,000 distinct CDR3 sequences listed, less than 60% were seen once. The patients chosen for sequencing had shown expansion of CD8+CD57+ cells (detected by flow cytometry). The specimen was sorted CD4+, CD8+, or CD8+CD57+ T cells (not recorded which) from PBMCs. The origin of the receptors is a human donor with aplastic anemia.

This clonotype was seen at least ten times. The chain combines TRBV6-5 with TRBJ2-4; D might be TRBD1 or TRBD2, each matching 5 bases. The CDR3 runs 15 residues. The germline gives CDR1 MNHEY, CDR2 SVGAGI. The V end lost 2 bases, the J end lost 1 base, and 9 bases lay between the germline ends. The CDR3 protein is CASSYEGSAKNIQYF. The CDR3 DNA reads as TGTGCCAGCAGTTACGAGGGGTCCGCCAAAAACATTCAGTACTTC.

At least ten counts were recorded for this clonotype. The chain joins TRBV25-1 to TRBJ2-3; D is uncertain. Germline V gene data show CDR1 as MGHDK and CDR2 as SYGVNS. V was trimmed by 1 base and J by 6 bases, leaving 14 bases between them. The CDR3 is made up of 15 amino acids. The CDR3 spells CASSELGPVRDTQYF. CDR3 nucleotide sequence: TGTGCCAGCAGTGAATTAGGGCCGGTCCGTGATACGCAGTATTTT.

This chain uses TRBV9 with TRBJ2-5, with D unclear. Germline loops: CDR1 SGDLS, CDR2 YYNGEE. The germline V and J ends were trimmed by 7 bases and 5 bases, with 6 bases remaining between them. CDR3 length: 10 residues. CDR3 region: CASGQETQYF. DNA for the CDR3: TGTGCCAGCGGCCAGGAGACCCAGTACTTC.

The rearrangement joins TRBV20-1 to TRBJ2-7; D possibly corresponds to TRBD1 (7 bases). Deletions cut 1 base from V and 5 bases from J, with 21 bases between. The CDR3 extends over 16 amino acids. Looked up from germline, CDR1 is DFQATT and CDR2 is SNEGSKA (reference sequence). Here the CDR3 DNA reads TGCAGTGCTAGAGCAGGAGGGGGCAGTGTTGTGGACGAGCAGTACTTC. Protein product: CSARAGGGSVVDEQYF.

This clonotype was detected many times. V gene TRBV7-3 combines with J gene TRBJ2-7, with D possibly matching TRBD1 (5 bases). Germline loops: CDR1 SGHTA, CDR2 FQGTGA. CDR3 length: 16 amino acids. Trimming left V 5 bases short and J 1 base short, with 18 bases between. CDR3 in amino acids: CASSLMTDTSSYEQYF. The DNA of the CDR3 is TGTGCCAGCAGCCTCATGACAGACACCTCATCCTACGAGCAGTACTTC.

V is TRBV18 and J is TRBJ2-1; no clear D. Trimming took 0 bases from V and 0 from J, leaving 6 bases between them. The CDR3 has 15 residues. Germline values: CDR1 KGHSH, CDR2 LQKENI. CDR3 in amino acids: CASSPPRSSYNEQFF. CDR3 DNA sequence: TGTGCCAGCTCACCACCGCGGAGCTCCTACAATGAGCAGTTCTTC.

This clonotype was detected ten times or more. The genes are TRBV7-2 and TRBJ2-1, with D maybe TRBD2 (6 bases). This CDR3 contains 12 residues. Germline V gives CDR1 SGHTA, CDR2 FQGNSA. Deletions cut 5 bases from V and 9 bases from J, with 11 bases between. CDR3 residues: CASSQTSSEQFF. The CDR3, as DNA: TGTGCCAGCAGCCAGACTAGTTCTGAGCAGTTCTTC. The full variable domain, rest sourced from reference TRBV7-2 and TRBJ2-1, is GAGVSQSPSNKVTEKGKDVELRCDPISGHTALYWYRQSLGQGLEFLIYFQGNSAPDKSGLPSDRFSAERTGGSVSTLTIQRTQQEDSAVYLCASSQTSSEQFFGPGTRLTVL.

This clonotype was observed a handful of times. The chain has TRBV5-1 and TRBJ1-3; D is unresolved. Trimming removed 0 bases from V and 3 bases from J, with 7 bases in between. CDR3 length equals 14 residues. Germline lookup yields CDR1 SGHRS and CDR2 YFSETQ. The CDR3 nucleotides are TGCGCCAGCAGCTTGGCCCTCCTTGGAAACACCATATATTTT. Its translation: CASSLALLGNTIYF.